These 7 T cell receptor beta chains were sequenced from one sample in a study of shared clonotypes between healthy human individuals (TCRdb year 2020). Preparation of the library involved the immunoSEQ multiplex PCR assay. Drawn from immuneACCESS, this table holds only the in-frame rearrangements with V and J called that TCRdb kept. Clones are partly lost; checked studies trace under half to an unresolved V gene and leave the rest unexplained. The sample table lists 1,500,000 or so clones, 97% to 99% of them with a count of one. Over 0.3% of the sample is held by the ten biggest clonotypes. The material sequenced was naive CD4+ T cells sorted from blood. This specimen's cell subset or site label, per the study, means: CD45RA+ positively selected. The receptors stem from a man in his thirties or forties in good health.

CDR3 in amino acids: CASSPQDWDTQYF. DNA of the CDR3: TGTGCCAGCAGCCCGCAGGACTGGGATACGCAGTATTTT. V is TRBV7-2 and J is TRBJ2-3, with TRBD2 as a possible D gene (5 bases). V lost 5 bases to trimming and J lost 6 bases, with 12 bases between them. This CDR3 region has 13 residues. Germline V gene sequence: CDR1 SGHTA, CDR2 FQGNSA.

The rearrangement uses TRBV27 and TRBJ1-5; the D gene is possibly TRBD1 (5 bases). This CDR3 spans 15 amino acids. Germline assignment: CDR1 MNHEY and CDR2 SMNVEV (reference sequence). Trimming took 6 bases from V and 1 from J, leaving 13 bases between them. CDR3 sequence: CASRNRQTSNQPQHF. The DNA for the CDR3 is TGTGCCAGCAGGAACCGACAGACCAGCAATCAGCCCCAGCATTTT.

The gene calls are TRBV6-1 and TRBJ1-5; D possibly corresponds to TRBD1 (5 bases). CDR3 length equals 13 residues. Per germline, CDR1 MNHNS and CDR2 SASEGT. V lost 1 base and J 6 bases, leaving 7 bases between the germline ends. The CDR3 DNA follows: TGTGCCAGCAGTGAAGGGGGCATTCAGCCCCAGCATTTT. The encoded protein is CASSEGGIQPQHF.

The genes are TRBV19 and TRBJ1-5; D remains ambiguous. Germline V gives CDR1 LNHDA, CDR2 SQIVND (reference sequence). The CDR3 is 13 amino acids. Trimming shortened V by 6 bases and J by 4 bases, and 10 bases separated the two germline ends. The CDR3 bases are TGTGCCAGTAGCAACAGCAGGAATCAGCCCCAGCATTTT. Its protein is CASSNSRNQPQHF.

V gene TRBV19 combines with J gene TRBJ2-1; D gene unclear. The germline V and J ends were trimmed by 3 bases and 7 bases, with 4 bases remaining between them. Germline V lookup: CDR1 LNHDA, CDR2 SQIVND (reference sequence). CDR3 length equals 11 residues. The CDR3 bases are TGTGCCAGTAGTATGGGAAATGAGCAGTTCTTC. Its protein product is CASSMGNEQFF.

This clone was detected once. Other DNA sequences from this sample encode an identical CDR3 as well. The CDR3 loop reads CASSYDRNYGYTF. The CDR3 nucleotides read TGTGCCAGCAGTTATGATAGAAACTATGGCTACACCTTC. This chain joins TRBV6-5 and TRBJ1-2; no clear D. Germline V gene lookup returns CDR1 MNHEY and CDR2 SVGAGI. The CDR3 is 13 amino acids. Trimming took 3 bases from V and 2 from J, leaving 7 bases between them.

The gene calls are TRBV7-9 and TRBJ2-2; D is unclear. The CDR3 covers 15 residues. The V end was cut by 2 bases, the J end by 3 bases, with 10 bases between. In germline, CDR1 is SEHNR, CDR2 FQNEAQ (reference sequence). The CDR3 is CASSLNVGYTGELFF. DNA of the CDR3: TGTGCCAGCAGCTTAAACGTTGGGTACACCGGGGAGCTGTTTTTT. Looking up the rest from reference TRBV7-9 and TRBJ2-2 gives the full variable domain: DTGVSQNPRHKITKRGQNVTFRCDPISEHNRLYWYRQTLGQGPEFLTYFQNEAQLEKSRLLSDRFSAERPKGSFSTLEIQRTEQGDSAMYLCASSLNVGYTGELFFGEGSRLTVL.